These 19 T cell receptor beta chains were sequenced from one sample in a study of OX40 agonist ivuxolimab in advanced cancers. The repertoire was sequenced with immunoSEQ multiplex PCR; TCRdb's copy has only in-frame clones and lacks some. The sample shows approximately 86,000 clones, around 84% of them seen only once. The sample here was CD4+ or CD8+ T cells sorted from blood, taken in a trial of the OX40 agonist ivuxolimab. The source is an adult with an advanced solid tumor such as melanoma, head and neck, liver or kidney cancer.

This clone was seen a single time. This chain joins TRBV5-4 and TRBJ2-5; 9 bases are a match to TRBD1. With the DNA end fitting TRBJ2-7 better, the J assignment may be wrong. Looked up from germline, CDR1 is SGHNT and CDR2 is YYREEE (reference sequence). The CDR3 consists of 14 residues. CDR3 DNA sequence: TGTGCCAGCAGCTTGAACAGGGGGCTTAACGAGCAGTACTTC. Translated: CASSLNRGLNEQYF.

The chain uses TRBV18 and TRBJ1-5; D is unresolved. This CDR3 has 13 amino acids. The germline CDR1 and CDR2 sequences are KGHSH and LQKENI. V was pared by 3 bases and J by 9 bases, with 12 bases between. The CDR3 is CASSPTRIWPQHF. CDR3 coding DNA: TGTGCCAGCTCACCGACCAGGATTTGGCCCCAGCATTTT.

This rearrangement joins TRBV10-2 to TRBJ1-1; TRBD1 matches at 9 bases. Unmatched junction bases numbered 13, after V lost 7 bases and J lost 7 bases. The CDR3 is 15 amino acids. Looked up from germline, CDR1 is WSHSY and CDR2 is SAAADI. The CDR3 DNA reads TGCGCCAGCATCCCCGGGACAGGGACCAAAAGTGAAGCTTTCTTT. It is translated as CASIPGTGTKSEAFF.

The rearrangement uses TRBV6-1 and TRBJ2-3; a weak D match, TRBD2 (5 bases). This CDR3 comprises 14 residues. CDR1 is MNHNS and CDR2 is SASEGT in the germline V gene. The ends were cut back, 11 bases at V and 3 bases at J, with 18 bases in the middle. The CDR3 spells CAGKRGKGTDTQYF. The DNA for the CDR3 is TGTGCCGGAAAGAGAGGGAAAGGTACAGATACGCAGTATTTT.

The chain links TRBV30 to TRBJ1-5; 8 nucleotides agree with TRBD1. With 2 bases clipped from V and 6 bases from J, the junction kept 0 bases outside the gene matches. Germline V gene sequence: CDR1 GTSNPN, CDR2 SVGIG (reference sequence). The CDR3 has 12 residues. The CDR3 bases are TGTGCCTGGAGTCAGGGGGCTCAGCCCCAGCATTTT. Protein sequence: CAWSQGAQPQHF.

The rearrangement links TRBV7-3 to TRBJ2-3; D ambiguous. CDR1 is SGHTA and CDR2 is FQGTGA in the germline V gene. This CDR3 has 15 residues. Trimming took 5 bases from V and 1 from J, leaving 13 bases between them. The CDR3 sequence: CASSPVPMGTDTQYF. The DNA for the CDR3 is TGTGCCAGCAGCCCCGTCCCTATGGGCACAGATACGCAGTATTTT.

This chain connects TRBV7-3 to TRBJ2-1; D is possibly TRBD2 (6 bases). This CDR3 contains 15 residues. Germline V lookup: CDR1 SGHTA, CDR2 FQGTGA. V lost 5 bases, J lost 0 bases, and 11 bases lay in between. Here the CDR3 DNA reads TGTGCCAGCAGCATAGACGGGAGCTCCTACAATGAGCAGTTCTTC. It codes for CASSIDGSSYNEQFF.

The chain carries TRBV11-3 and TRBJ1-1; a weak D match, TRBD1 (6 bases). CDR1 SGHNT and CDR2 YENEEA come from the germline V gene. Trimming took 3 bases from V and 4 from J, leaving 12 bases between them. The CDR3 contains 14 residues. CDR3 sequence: CASSLGGGGTEAFF. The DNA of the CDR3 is TGTGCCAGCAGCTTGGGGGGCGGCGGCACTGAAGCTTTCTTT.

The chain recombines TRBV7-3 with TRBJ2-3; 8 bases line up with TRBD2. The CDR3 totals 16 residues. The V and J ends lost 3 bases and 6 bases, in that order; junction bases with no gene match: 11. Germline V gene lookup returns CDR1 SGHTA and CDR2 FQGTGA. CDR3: CASSFSGGLVLDTQYF. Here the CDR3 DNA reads TGTGCCAGCAGCTTCAGCGGGGGTCTAGTATTGGATACGCAGTATTTT.

The CDR3 reads CASSQDRVNRRQETQYF. The CDR3 nucleotides are TGTGCCAGCAGCCAAGATAGGGTAAACAGGAGGCAAGAGACCCAGTACTTC. V gene TRBV14 combines with J gene TRBJ2-5, with D possibly being TRBD1 or TRBD2 (5 bases each). The CDR3 consists of 17 residues. The V end was cut by 0 bases, the J end by 2 bases, with 16 bases between. The germline CDR1 and CDR2 sequences are SGHDN and FVKESK.

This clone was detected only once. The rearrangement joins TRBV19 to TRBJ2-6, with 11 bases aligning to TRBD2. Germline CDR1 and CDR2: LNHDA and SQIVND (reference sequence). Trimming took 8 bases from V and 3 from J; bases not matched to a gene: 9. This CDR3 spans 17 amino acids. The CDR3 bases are TGTGCCAGTTTTAGCGGGAGGGCCATTTTTGGGGCCAACGTCCTGACTTTC. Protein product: CASFSGRAIFGANVLTF. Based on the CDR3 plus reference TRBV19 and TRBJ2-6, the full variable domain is DGGITQSPKYLFRKEGQNVTLSCEQNLNHDAMYWYRQDPGQGLRLIYYSQIVNDFQKGDIAEGYSVSREKKESFPLTVTSAQKNPTAFYLCASFSGRAIFGANVLTFGAGSRLTVL.

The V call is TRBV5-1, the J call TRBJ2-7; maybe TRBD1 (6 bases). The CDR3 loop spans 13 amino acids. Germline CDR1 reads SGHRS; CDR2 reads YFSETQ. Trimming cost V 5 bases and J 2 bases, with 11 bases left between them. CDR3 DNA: TGCGCCAGCAGTCCGGACAGAACCTACGAGCAGTACTTC. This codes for CASSPDRTYEQYF.

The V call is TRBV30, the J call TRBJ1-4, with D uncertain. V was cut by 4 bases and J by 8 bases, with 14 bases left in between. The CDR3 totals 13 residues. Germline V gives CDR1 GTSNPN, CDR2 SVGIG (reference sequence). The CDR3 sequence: CAWKDLQREKLFF. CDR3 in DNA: TGTGCCTGGAAGGACTTACAGAGAGAAAAACTGTTTTTT.

CDR3 region: CASSLAETGTGREQYF. The CDR3 DNA sequence: TGTGCCAGCAGCTTAGCGGAAACCGGGACAGGGCGTGAGCAGTACTTC. The V and J genes are TRBV7-9 and TRBJ2-7; 9 positions match TRBD1. The CDR3 is 16 residues long. Germline assignment: CDR1 SEHNR and CDR2 FQNEAQ (reference sequence). V was pared by 0 bases and J by 7 bases, with 10 bases of the junction left unmatched.

The CDR3 nucleotides are TGTGCCAGCAGTGAAGGTACAGGGGGCTATCAGCCCCAGCATTTT. This translates into CASSEGTGGYQPQHF. The gene calls are TRBV2 and TRBJ1-5, with 9 bases that match TRBD1. This CDR3 spans 15 amino acids. The germline CDR1 and CDR2 sequences are SNHLY and FYNNEI. V lost 1 base, J lost 5 bases, and 3 bases stayed unmatched. The whole variable domain, filled in from reference TRBV2 and TRBJ1-5, reads EPEVTQTPSHQVTQMGQEVILRCVPISNHLYFYWYRQILGQKVEFLVSFYNNEISEKSEIFDDQFSVERPDGSNFTLKIRSTKLEDSAMYFCASSEGTGGYQPQHFGDGTRLSIL.

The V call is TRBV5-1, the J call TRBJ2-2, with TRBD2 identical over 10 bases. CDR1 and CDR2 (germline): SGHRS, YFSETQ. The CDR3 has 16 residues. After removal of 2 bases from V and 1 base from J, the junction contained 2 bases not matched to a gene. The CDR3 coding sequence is TGCGCCAGCAGCTTTATAGCGGGGGGGAACACCGGGGAGCTGTTTTTT. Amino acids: CASSFIAGGNTGELFF.

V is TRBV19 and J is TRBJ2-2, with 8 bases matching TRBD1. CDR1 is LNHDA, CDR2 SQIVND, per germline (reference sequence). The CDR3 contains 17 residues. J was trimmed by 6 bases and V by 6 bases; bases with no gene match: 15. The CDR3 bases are TGTGCCAGTAGAGCTTTAGGGACAGGTGGCTTGTCCGGGGAGCTGTTTTTT. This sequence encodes CASRALGTGGLSGELFF.

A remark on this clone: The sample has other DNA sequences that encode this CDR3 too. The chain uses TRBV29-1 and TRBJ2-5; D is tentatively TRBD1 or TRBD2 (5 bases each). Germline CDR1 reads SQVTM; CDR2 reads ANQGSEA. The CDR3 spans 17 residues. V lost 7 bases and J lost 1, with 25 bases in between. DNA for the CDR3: TGCAGCGCCCGCCTATGGGACCTTAGGGGTGTCCAAGAGACCCAGTACTTC. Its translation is CSARLWDLRGVQETQYF.

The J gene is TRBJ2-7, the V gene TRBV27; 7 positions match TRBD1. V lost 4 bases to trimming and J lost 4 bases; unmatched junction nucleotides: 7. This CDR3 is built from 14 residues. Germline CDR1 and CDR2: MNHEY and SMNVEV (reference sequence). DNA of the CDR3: TGTGCCAGCAGTTCCTTCGGGACAGCTTACGAGCAGTACTTC. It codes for CASSSFGTAYEQYF.